The 10 T cell receptor beta chains given below trace back to one sample, sequenced in a study of blood T cell repertoires in COVID-19. This table comes from immunoSEQ multiplex PCR, and its TCRdb copy is limited to in-frame clones, with some not included. Here the sample spans around 300,000 clones, about nine tenths being singletons. Sequenced: peripheral blood. Receptors originate from a woman between 45 and 60 years old with COVID-19, enrolled during active disease.

V and J are TRBV6-1 and TRBJ1-4, with 8 bases aligning to TRBD1. CDR1 is MNHNS and CDR2 is SASEGT in the germline V gene. The CDR3 consists of 16 residues. The J segment lost 8 bases and the V segment lost 2 bases, leaving 10 bases of the junction unmatched. As DNA, the CDR3 is TGTGCCAGCAGTGAATCGAGGGACAGGAGAGGGGAAAAACTGTTTTTT. Translating gives CASSESRDRRGEKLFF.

This clone was counted a single time. This chain joins TRBV4-2 and TRBJ2-3, with D possibly TRBD2 on 6 matching bases. The CDR3 is 14 amino acids. Trimming shortened V by 1 base and J by 4 bases, and 9 bases separated the two germline ends. Germline assignment: CDR1 LGHNA and CDR2 YNFKEQ. CDR3 coding DNA: TGTGCCAGCAGCCAAGGGGAGGATTCAGATACGCAGTATTTT. Translated: CASSQGEDSDTQYF.

The rearrangement joins TRBV5-1 to TRBJ2-5; TRBD2 matches at 13 bases. There are 15 residues in the CDR3. The junction had 1 base not matched to a gene; V was cut back by 1 base and J by 4 bases. The V gene's germline CDR1 is SGHRS and CDR2 YFSETQ. The chain's CDR3 is CASSLRTSGRETQYF. CDR3 nucleotide sequence: TGCGCCAGCAGCTTGAGGACTAGCGGGAGAGAGACCCAGTACTTC.

This sequence joins TRBV18 and TRBJ2-1, with 10 bases matching TRBD2. The length of the CDR3 is 18 residues. Germline V lookup: CDR1 KGHSH, CDR2 LQKENI. Unmatched junction bases numbered 14, after V lost 3 bases and J lost 6 bases. For the CDR3, the DNA is TGTGCCAGCTCACCCCCAGGATCACTAGCGGGATTGGGCAATGAGCAGTTCTTC. This encodes CASSPPGSLAGLGNEQFF.

This clone showed up just once. The chain employs TRBV4-2 and TRBJ2-7, with 8 bases that match TRBD1. The CDR3 contains 15 residues. Germline V CDR1 and CDR2: LGHNA, YNFKEQ. V shed 0 bases, J shed 5 bases, and the junction held 6 bases outside the gene matches. The CDR3 sequence: CASSQEDRGVDEQYF. CDR3 coding DNA: TGTGCCAGCAGCCAAGAAGACAGGGGAGTGGACGAGCAGTACTTC.

The chain links TRBV19 to TRBJ1-4; TRBD1 might be the D (5 bases). CDR1 and CDR2 (germline): LNHDA, SQIVND (reference sequence). This CDR3 spans 14 amino acids. Trimming shortened V by 7 bases and J by 10 bases, and 19 bases separated the two germline ends. In DNA, the CDR3 is TGTGCCAGTACCAAACCGGACCTCGGGGGAAAACTGTTTTTT. Translated: CASTKPDLGGKLFF.

The chain recombines TRBV7-2 with TRBJ1-3, with 10 bases fitting TRBD1. The CDR3 is made up of 17 amino acids. The V segment lost 5 bases and the J segment 1 base; nucleotides outside the gene matches: 8. Germline values: CDR1 SGHTA, CDR2 FQGNSA. The CDR3 loop reads CASSISGTGASGNTIYF. CDR3 nucleotide sequence: TGTGCCAGCAGCATCTCCGGGACAGGGGCTTCTGGAAACACCATATATTTT. Using reference TRBV7-2 and TRBJ1-3 for the parts outside the CDR3, the full variable domain is GAGVSQSPSNKVTEKGKDVELRCDPISGHTALYWYRQSLGQGLEFLIYFQGNSAPDKSGLPSDRFSAERTGGSVSTLTIQRTQQEDSAVYLCASSISGTGASGNTIYFGEGSWLTVV.

This clone has a single count. The rearrangement links TRBV9 to TRBJ2-6; D is perhaps TRBD2 (6 bases). The V end was cut by 3 bases, the J end by 2 bases, with 6 bases between. Germline values: CDR1 SGDLS, CDR2 YYNGEE. This CDR3 region has 14 residues. CDR3 residues: CASSGEAGANVLTF. In DNA form, the CDR3 reads TGTGCCAGCAGCGGGGAGGCTGGGGCCAACGTCCTGACTTTC. Variable domain in full (rest from reference TRBV9 and TRBJ2-6): DSGVTQTPKHLITATGQRVTLRCSPRSGDLSVYWYQQSLDQGLQFLIQYYNGEERAKGNILERFSAQQFPDLHSELNLSSLELGDSALYFCASSGEAGANVLTFGAGSRLTVL.

The gene calls are TRBV24-1 and TRBJ2-1; 13 bases fit TRBD2. Germline-derived CDR1 and CDR2 are KGHDR and SFDVKD. Unmatched junction bases numbered 4, after V lost 3 bases and J lost 0 bases. This CDR3 is built from 18 residues. The CDR3 protein is CATSDPRTSGSSYNEQFF. In DNA, the CDR3 is TGTGCCACCAGTGATCCAAGGACTAGCGGGAGCTCCTACAATGAGCAGTTCTTC.

This chain uses TRBV5-1 with TRBJ2-3, with 11 bases that match TRBD2. Trimming cost V 2 bases and J 4 bases; bases outside gene matches: 6. Germline lookup yields CDR1 SGHRS and CDR2 YFSETQ. This CDR3 region has 16 residues. CDR3 residues: CASSLAGTSGADTQYF. CDR3 in DNA: TGCGCCAGCAGCTTAGCCGGGACTAGCGGTGCAGATACGCAGTATTTT.